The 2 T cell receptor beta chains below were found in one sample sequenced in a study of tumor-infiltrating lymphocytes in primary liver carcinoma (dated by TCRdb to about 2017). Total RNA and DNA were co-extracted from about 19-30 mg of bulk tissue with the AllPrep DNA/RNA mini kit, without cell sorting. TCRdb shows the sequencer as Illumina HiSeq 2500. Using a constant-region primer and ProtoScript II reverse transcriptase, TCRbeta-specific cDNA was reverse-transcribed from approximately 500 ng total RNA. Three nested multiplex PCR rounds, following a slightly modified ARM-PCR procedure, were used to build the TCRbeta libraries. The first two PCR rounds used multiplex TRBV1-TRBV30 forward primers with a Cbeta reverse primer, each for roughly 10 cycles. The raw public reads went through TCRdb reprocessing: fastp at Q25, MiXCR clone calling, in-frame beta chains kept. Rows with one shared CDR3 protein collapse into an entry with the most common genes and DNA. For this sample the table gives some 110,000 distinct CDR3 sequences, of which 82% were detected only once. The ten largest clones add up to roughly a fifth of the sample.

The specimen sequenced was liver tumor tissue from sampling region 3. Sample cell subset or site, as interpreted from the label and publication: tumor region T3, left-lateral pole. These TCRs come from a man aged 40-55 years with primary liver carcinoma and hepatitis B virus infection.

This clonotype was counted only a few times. CDR3 loop: CATRGDSLYEQYF. In DNA form, the CDR3 reads TGTGCCACCAGGGGAGATAGTCTCTACGAGCAGTACTTC. The rearrangement links TRBV15 to TRBJ2-7; maybe TRBD2 (5 bases). The V gene's germline CDR1 is LNHNV and CDR2 YYDKDF (reference sequence). Deletions cut 6 bases from V and 3 bases from J, with 12 bases between. The CDR3 loop spans 13 amino acids.

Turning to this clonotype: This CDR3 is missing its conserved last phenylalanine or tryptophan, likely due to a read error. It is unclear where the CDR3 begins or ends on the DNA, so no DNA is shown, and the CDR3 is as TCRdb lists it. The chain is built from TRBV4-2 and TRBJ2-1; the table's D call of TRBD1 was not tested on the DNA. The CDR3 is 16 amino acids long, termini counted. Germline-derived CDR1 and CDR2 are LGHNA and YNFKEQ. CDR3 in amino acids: CASSHAGGQGNNEHFL.